This T cell receptor (beta chain) was captured in a study of shared clonotypes between healthy human individuals. Turning to the study itself: The study used three CD4 naive, three CD4 memory, two CD8 naive and one CD8 memory plate per donor. Study-level points and caveats: Sample collection involved blood only; tissue repertoires are likely different. The study found about 5% of naive CD4 clonotypes shared across several donors.

Repertoires were generated with immunoSEQ multiplex PCR, while TCRdb's copy carries only in-frame clones and drops some. The profile shows some 2 million clones, about 95% of them singletons. Trimming pared 5 bases from V and 5 bases from J, leaving 9 bases between. Looked up from germline, CDR1 is SEHNR and CDR2 is FQNEAQ (reference sequence). The CDR3 runs 13 residues. This clone has more than one count but fewer than ten. Its antigen is unknown. Other DNA sequences in this specimen translate into the identical CDR3. Terminally differentiated effector memory CD45RA+ cells were excluded from the naive CD8 cells, which were CD45RO-negative and positively selected for CCR7.

The sequencing sample was made of naive CD8+ T cells sorted from blood. The clonotype comes from a man between 18 and 35 years old in good health. V gene TRBV7-9 combines with J gene TRBJ2-2, with TRBD1 as a possible D gene (5 bases). CDR3 nucleotide sequence: TGTGCCAGCAGCCCCCCAGGGACCGGGGAGCTGTTTTTT. The encoded protein is CASSPPGTGELFF.